Presented here are 32 T cell receptor beta chains from one specimen sequenced in a study of blood T cell repertoires in COVID-19. Clones were read by immunoSEQ multiplex PCR, and TCRdb kept only the in-frame ones, dropping some. The repertoire holds hundreds of thousands of clones, around four fifths seen once, with 2% to 3% in the top ten. The specimen was peripheral blood. These receptors came from a woman between 40 and 50 years old with active or convalescent COVID-19.

The J gene is TRBJ2-3, the V gene TRBV24-1; TRBD1 matches 8 bases. CDR1 is KGHDR and CDR2 is SFDVKD in the germline V gene. With 8 bases clipped from V and 3 bases from J, the junction kept 3 bases outside the gene matches. This CDR3 is 13 amino acids long. The CDR3 sequence: CATTRQGTDTQYF. In nucleotides, the CDR3 is TGTGCCACCACCAGACAGGGGACAGATACGCAGTATTTT.

This rearrangement joins TRBV6-2 or TRBV6-3 to TRBJ2-3; no clear D gene. Trimming shortened V by 6 bases and J by 3 bases, and 13 bases separated the two germline ends. This CDR3 comprises 14 residues. CDR1 is MNHEY, CDR2 SVGEGT, per germline. In DNA form, the CDR3 reads TGTGCCAGCAGCCCCCTTCGAGGTACAGATACGCAGTATTTT. This encodes CASSPLRGTDTQYF.

DNA for the CDR3: TGTGCCAGCAGCTTGGGCTGGGCCAATGGCTACACCTTC. Its protein is CASSLGWANGYTF. This sequence joins TRBV5-4 and TRBJ1-2; D remains unclear. Trimming stripped 0 bases from V and 6 bases from J, with 9 bases between. Per germline, CDR1 SGHNT and CDR2 YYREEE (reference sequence). The CDR3 totals 13 residues.

The V gene is TRBV15, the J gene TRBJ2-7; tentative D call: TRBD2 (5 bases). Trimming stripped 1 base from V and 2 bases from J, with 15 bases between. The CDR3 is made up of 16 amino acids. Germline CDR1 is LNHNV and CDR2 is YYDKDF (reference sequence). The CDR3 region has the DNA TGTGCCACCAGCAGAGGACTAACTGTATCCCCCTACGAGCAGTACTTC. Translated: CATSRGLTVSPYEQYF.

This chain connects TRBV7-3 to TRBJ2-7; TRBD1 is a possible D gene (6 bases). The V and J ends lost 4 bases and 2 bases respectively, with 18 bases between them. Germline CDR1 and CDR2: SGHTA and FQGTGA. The CDR3 is 16 residues long. In nucleotides, the CDR3 is TGTGCCAGCAGCTCCCAACCTACAGGGAACCCCTACGAGCAGTACTTC. Protein sequence: CASSSQPTGNPYEQYF.

V is TRBV28 and J is TRBJ1-5; no firm D call. The germline V gene encodes CDR1 MDHEN and CDR2 SYDVKM. The V gene lost 11 bases and the J gene lost 3 bases, with 11 bases spanning the gap. This CDR3 has 12 amino acids. CDR3 nucleotides: TGTGCCTCACGGGGTATCAATCAGCCCCAGCATTTT. Protein sequence: CASRGINQPQHF.

This chain's CDR3 is CASSDSLSYEQYF. CDR3 sequence (DNA): TGTGCCAGCAGTGATTCCCTCTCCTACGAGCAGTACTTC. V and J are TRBV2 and TRBJ2-7; D remains unclear. The V gene lost 3 bases and the J gene lost 0 bases, with 6 bases spanning the gap. CDR1 is SNHLY and CDR2 is FYNNEI in the germline V gene. The CDR3 totals 13 residues. The full variable domain, in which reference TRBV2 and TRBJ2-7 provide the parts outside the CDR3, is EPEVTQTPSHQVTQMGQEVILRCVPISNHLYFYWYRQILGQKVEFLVSFYNNEISEKSEIFDDQFSVERPDGSNFTLKIRSTKLEDSAMYFCASSDSLSYEQYFGPGTRLTVT.

The chain links TRBV5-4 to TRBJ2-7; 8 bases line up with TRBD2. The CDR3 sequence is 17 residues long. V shed 2 bases, J shed 4 bases, and the junction held 14 bases outside the gene matches. The germline CDR1 and CDR2 sequences are SGHNT and YYREEE (reference sequence). CDR3 amino acids: CASSLGVSGSITYEQYF. The CDR3 DNA sequence: TGTGCCAGCAGCTTAGGGGTGAGCGGGAGTATCACGTACGAGCAGTACTTC.

The chain recombines TRBV28 with TRBJ1-5; 7 bases are shared with TRBD1. Germline lookup yields CDR1 MDHEN and CDR2 SYDVKM. This CDR3 contains 15 residues. V lost 5 bases, J lost 4 bases, and 8 bases stayed unmatched. CDR3 in amino acids: CASSPRTGNNQPQHF. Written as DNA, the CDR3 is TGTGCCAGCAGTCCTCGGACAGGAAATAATCAGCCCCAGCATTTT. Drawing the rest from reference TRBV28 and TRBJ1-5, the complete variable domain is DVKVTQSSRYLVKRTGEKVFLECVQDMDHENMFWYRQDPGLGLRLIYFSYDVKMKEKGDIPEGYSVSREKKERFSLILESASTNQTSMYLCASSPRTGNNQPQHFGDGTRLSIL.

The genes are TRBV30 and TRBJ1-2; D is unclear. V lost 4 bases, J lost 1 base, and 4 bases lay in between. Per germline, CDR1 GTSNPN and CDR2 SVGIG (reference sequence). The CDR3 contains 11 residues. CDR3 in DNA: TGTGCCTGGACAGATAACTATGGCTACACCTTC. It codes for CAWTDNYGYTF.

This chain connects TRBV30 to TRBJ1-3, with 11 bases that match TRBD1. The CDR3 is made up of 15 amino acids. The V segment lost 0 bases and the J segment 8 bases; nucleotides outside the gene matches: 6. Germline CDR1 reads GTSNPN; CDR2 reads SVGIG (reference sequence). CDR3 region: CAWSVPQGQGDTIYF. The CDR3 DNA reads as TGTGCCTGGAGTGTACCCCAGGGACAGGGGGACACCATATATTTT.

The V and J genes are TRBV24-1 and TRBJ2-3; the D gene is possibly TRBD1 (5 bases). The length of the CDR3 is 14 residues. The V end was cut by 9 bases, the J end by 0 bases, with 12 bases between. Germline loops: CDR1 KGHDR, CDR2 SFDVKD. CDR3 sequence (DNA): TGTGCCACCGCAGAGACAGCTAGCACAGATACGCAGTATTTT. It specifies CATAETASTDTQYF.

The chain links TRBV6-5 to TRBJ2-1; 15 bases are a match to TRBD2. CDR1 and CDR2 (germline): MNHEY, SVGAGI. The CDR3 extends over 15 amino acids. Unmatched junction bases numbered 5, after V lost 7 bases and J lost 7 bases. As DNA, the CDR3 is TGTGCCAGCACCGGGACTAGCGGGAGGACTAATGAGCAGTTCTTC. Residues: CASTGTSGRTNEQFF.

The chain joins TRBV29-1 to TRBJ1-1; D uncertain. CDR1 is SQVTM and CDR2 is ANQGSEA in the germline V gene. Deletions cut 5 bases from V and 1 base from J, with 11 bases between. The CDR3 is 13 residues long. For the CDR3, the DNA is TGCAGCGTTCCGCCCCAGGAGAACACTGAAGCTTTCTTT. Residues: CSVPPQENTEAFF.

The rearrangement uses TRBV5-1 and TRBJ1-2, with a weak D call TRBD1 (6 bases). CDR1 and CDR2 from the germline V gene are SGHRS and YFSETQ. This CDR3 contains 13 residues. Trimming took off 1 base at V and 3 bases at J, with 7 bases between the two ends. The CDR3 region has the DNA TGCGCCAGCAGCTTGTCAGGGGACTATGGCTACACCTTC. It translates to CASSLSGDYGYTF.

This rearrangement joins TRBV18 to TRBJ2-7; 9 bases map to TRBD2. V was clipped by 3 bases and J by 2 bases; unmatched bases: 5. Germline V gene lookup returns CDR1 KGHSH and CDR2 LQKENI. CDR3 length: 15 amino acids. The CDR3, as DNA: TGTGCCAGCTCACCCCGACTAGCGGTGGCCTACGAGCAGTACTTC. This encodes CASSPRLAVAYEQYF.

Points on this clone: Other DNA variants within this sample encode the same CDR3. V gene TRBV4-1 combines with J gene TRBJ1-2; possibly TRBD1 for D (6 bases). The CDR3 runs 15 residues. Deletions cut 0 bases from V and 4 bases from J, with 12 bases between. The germline CDR1 and CDR2 sequences are MGHRA and YSYEKL. The DNA of the CDR3 is TGCGCCAGCAGCCAAGATCAGCAGGGGCTCTATGGCTACACCTTC. It is translated as CASSQDQQGLYGYTF.

The chain has TRBV7-2 and TRBJ2-1; 11 nucleotides match TRBD2. The junction had 14 bases not matched to a gene; V was cut back by 4 bases and J by 12 bases. Germline values: CDR1 SGHTA, CDR2 FQGNSA. The CDR3 is 16 amino acids. The CDR3 here is CASSSPLLAGEVGQFF. DNA for the CDR3: TGTGCCAGCAGCTCCCCTTTACTAGCGGGAGAGGTAGGGCAGTTCTTC.

The chain links TRBV27 to TRBJ2-3, with D possibly TRBD2 on 6 matching bases. The CDR3 spans 14 residues. Trimming removed 4 bases at V and 0 bases at J, with 8 bases between. Germline CDR1 reads MNHEY; CDR2 reads SMNVEV (reference sequence). The CDR3 reads CASSYGGSTDTQYF. The CDR3 DNA reads TGTGCCAGCAGTTACGGGGGAAGCACAGATACGCAGTATTTT.

The rearrangement joins TRBV5-4 to TRBJ1-3, with D tentatively TRBD1 (6 bases). Germline V gene lookup returns CDR1 SGHNT and CDR2 YYREEE (reference sequence). The CDR3 consists of 13 residues. V lost 2 bases and J 9 bases, leaving 12 bases between the germline ends. The CDR3 DNA follows: TGTGCCAGCAGCTTACAGGGAGCCGGCACCATATATTTT. This codes for CASSLQGAGTIYF.

The chain has TRBV5-5 and TRBJ1-2; TRBD1 aligns across 8 bases. From germline, CDR1 is SGHKS and CDR2 YYEKEE (reference sequence). The V and J ends lost 4 bases and 5 bases, in that order; junction bases with no gene match: 10. The CDR3 has 15 residues. The CDR3 DNA follows: TGTGCCAGCAGCCGCGATATTACAGGGGGTTATGGCTACACCTTC. This translates into CASSRDITGGYGYTF. Looking up the rest from reference TRBV5-5 and TRBJ1-2 gives the full variable domain: DAGVTQSPTHLIKTRGQQVTLRCSPISGHKSVSWYQQVLGQGPQFIFQYYEKEERGRGNFPDRFSARQFPNYSSELNVNALLLGDSALYLCASSRDITGGYGYTFGSGTRLTVV.

The chain is built from TRBV7-9 and TRBJ1-2, with D tentatively TRBD1 (5 bases). Germline CDR1 SEHNR, CDR2 FQNEAQ (reference sequence). The CDR3 has 16 amino acids. The V gene lost 1 base and the J gene lost 4 bases, with 16 bases spanning the gap. The CDR3 DNA follows: TGTGCCAGCAGCTTAGAAGGTGGGCGGGGCCTCTATGGCTACACCTTC. It codes for CASSLEGGRGLYGYTF.

This sequence joins TRBV6-5 and TRBJ1-5; D is ambiguous. Trimming took 2 bases from V and 0 from J, leaving 8 bases between them. There are 15 residues in the CDR3. Germline V gene lookup returns CDR1 MNHEY and CDR2 SVGAGI. CDR3 nucleotides: TGTGCCAGCAGTTACGCGGGGTTTAGCAATCAGCCCCAGCATTTT. Its translation is CASSYAGFSNQPQHF.

This clone was picked up a small number of times. The chain recombines TRBV28 with TRBJ1-2; D possibly corresponds to TRBD1 (5 bases). This CDR3 is built from 14 residues. Germline CDR1 reads MDHEN; CDR2 reads SYDVKM. Trimming removed 6 bases from V and 6 bases from J, with 17 bases in between. This chain's CDR3 is CASSLAGRLNGYTF. The CDR3 nucleotides read TGTGCCAGCAGCTTGGCGGGGCGGTTGAATGGCTACACCTTC.

The V and J genes are TRBV27 and TRBJ1-1; D call uncertain. Trimming pared 3 bases from V and 6 bases from J, leaving 17 bases between. The CDR3 totals 15 residues. Germline V CDR1 and CDR2: MNHEY, SMNVEV (reference sequence). CDR3 sequence (DNA): TGTGCCAGCAGTTTTACGGCGGCCGGTCTTGCTGAAGCTTTCTTT. It codes for CASSFTAAGLAEAFF.

The CDR3 DNA sequence: TGTGCCAGCAGACCTAGGACAGGGTCGGGCGAGCAGTACTTC. It codes for CASRPRTGSGEQYF. This chain connects TRBV2 to TRBJ2-7, with TRBD1 matching over 8 bases. The V and J ends lost 6 bases and 6 bases, in that order; junction bases with no gene match: 10. Germline lookup yields CDR1 SNHLY and CDR2 FYNNEI. The CDR3 loop spans 14 amino acids.

The chain uses TRBV7-6 and TRBJ2-7; 8 bases fit TRBD2. Germline V gives CDR1 SGHVS, CDR2 FNYEAQ. CDR3 length: 15 residues. V lost 5 bases and J lost 3; bases outside the gene matches: 9. CDR3 protein: CASSPQRGRIYEQYF. The CDR3 region has the DNA TGTGCCAGCAGCCCTCAGCGGGGGCGAATCTACGAGCAGTACTTC.

This chain links TRBV18 with TRBJ1-2; tentatively, D is TRBD1 (5 bases). The length of the CDR3 is 17 residues. V lost 0 bases, J lost 0 bases, and 14 bases lay in between. In germline, CDR1 is KGHSH, CDR2 LQKENI. The CDR3 sequence is CASSPPGRFSTNYGYTF. The CDR3 coding sequence is TGTGCCAGCTCACCACCGGGGCGATTCTCAACTAACTATGGCTACACCTTC.

A few counts support this clone. The chain links TRBV13 to TRBJ2-7; 9 nucleotides match TRBD1. With 5 bases clipped from V and 2 bases from J, the junction kept 7 bases outside the gene matches. The CDR3 consists of 15 residues. CDR1 PRHDT and CDR2 FYEKMQ come from the germline V gene (reference sequence). CDR3 protein: CASSPVGTGTYEQYF. In DNA form, the CDR3 reads TGTGCCAGCAGCCCGGTGGGGACAGGGACCTACGAGCAGTACTTC.

This rearrangement joins TRBV14 to TRBJ2-3; tentative D call: TRBD1 (6 bases). CDR1 is SGHDN, CDR2 FVKESK, per germline. Trimming cost V 0 bases and J 1 base, with 11 bases left between them. This CDR3 has 16 residues. For the CDR3, the DNA is TGTGCCAGCAGCCAAGATTTGGGGGCTGGCACAGATACGCAGTATTTT. Residues: CASSQDLGAGTDTQYF.

The chain has TRBV28 and TRBJ1-5; tentative D call: TRBD1 (5 bases). Trimming took 8 bases from V and 3 from J, leaving 17 bases between them. Germline-derived CDR1 and CDR2 are MDHEN and SYDVKM. There are 15 residues in the CDR3. In nucleotides, the CDR3 is TGTGCCAGCTCACAACAGGCTTGGAACAATCAGCCCCAGCATTTT. It yields the protein CASSQQAWNNQPQHF.

The V gene is TRBV2, the J gene TRBJ2-1; D possibly corresponds to TRBD1 (5 bases). Germline V gene sequence: CDR1 SNHLY, CDR2 FYNNEI. Trimming took 6 bases from V and 0 from J, leaving 12 bases between them. The length of the CDR3 is 15 residues. CDR3 DNA sequence: TGTGCCAGCAGCTTAGACAGCTCCTCCTACAATGAGCAGTTCTTC. Its protein product is CASSLDSSSYNEQFF. Using reference TRBV2 and TRBJ2-1 for the parts outside the CDR3, the full variable domain is EPEVTQTPSHQVTQMGQEVILRCVPISNHLYFYWYRQILGQKVEFLVSFYNNEISEKSEIFDDQFSVERPDGSNFTLKIRSTKLEDSAMYFCASSLDSSSYNEQFFGPGTRLTVL.